The subject of this entry is one T cell receptor (beta chain). The antigen is not known. Genomic DNA belonging to each subset was distributed in equal measure over several immunoSEQ plates. Here immunoSEQ multiplex PCR was the method, and the copy in TCRdb shows in-frame clones only, minus some. Of more than 2 million clones in the sample, 93% are singletons; the top ten hold over 1.5%. The data were taken from a study of shared clonotypes between healthy human individuals. From germline, CDR1 is SGHVS and CDR2 FQNEAQ. Trimming took 1 base from V and 6 from J; bases not matched to a gene: 5. CDR3 size: 15 residues. CD8 cells classed as naive were CD45RO-negative and positively selected for CCR7, excluding terminally differentiated effector memory CD45RA+ cells. Healthy and HIV-negative, the adult donors had no recent acute infections or vaccinations. Findings and caveats of the study: Clonotype sharing among the donors was expected to vary with sequencing depth.

The chain recombines TRBV7-8 with TRBJ2-3; 9 bases match TRBD2. Specimen: naive CD8+ T cells from PBMCs. This receptor was identified in a man between 18 and 29 years old in good health. Some clones in this sample may be carry-over from other donors' samples. The DNA for the CDR3 is TGTGCCAGCAGCTTAGTGGGGACTAGCCCCGATACGCAGTATTTT. Translating it yields CASSLVGTSPDTQYF.